This TCR beta chain was recorded in a study of vaccination effects on CD4 cells after COVID-19. Looked up from germline, CDR1 is SGHDT and CDR2 is YYEEEE. Between the trimmed V and J ends, which lost 3 bases and 13 bases, there was a span of 19 bases. This CDR3 comprises 14 residues. Expansion with viral peptide pools was applied to antigen-specific CD4+ T cells by the ViraFEST assay prior to sequencing. Upon completion of more than eight days in culture, CD4+ T cells were isolated. No vaccinee had earlier SARS-CoV-2 infection, and nucleocapsid antibodies were negative. Notes on the study in general: Clones induced by infection and by vaccine showed marked clonal contraction late after vaccination.

The protocol was immunoSEQ multiplex PCR, while the TCRdb copy is restricted to in-frame clones and leaves out a portion. The profile shows under 70,000 clones, roughly 80% of them singletons. Comments on this clone: Its antigen is not identified.

This clonotype was sampled from a human donor who received a COVID-19 vaccine. The sample in question was CD4+ T cells from PBMCs cultured with HCoV-OC43 spike peptides, obtained before COVID-19 vaccination. Subset here: HCoV-OC43 spike overlapping peptide pool stimulation. This sequence joins TRBV5-6 and TRBJ1-4; possible D gene TRBD1, 5 bases. CDR3 DNA sequence: TGTGCCAGCAGCTCCGGGACTCTGACCGGGGGACTGTTTTTT. Its translation: CASSSGTLTGGLFF.